The 23 T cell receptor beta chains given below trace back to one sample, sequenced in a study of neurological immune-mediated disorders. TCRdb reanalysed the 5' RACE reads using MiXCR and keeps one entry per CDR3 protein. The table has about 70,000 distinct CDR3 sequences, about 3% seen once. The material sequenced was PBMCs. The source of these receptors is a woman aged 45-59 years with multiple sclerosis.

This clonotype was picked up many times. The CDR3 here is CASSQGVTNEKLFF. The CDR3 region has the DNA TGCGCCAGCAGCCAGGGGGTAACTAATGAAAAACTGTTTTTT. The genes are TRBV4-3 and TRBJ1-4, with D possibly matching TRBD1 (5 bases). CDR1 and CDR2 from the germline V gene are LGHNA and YSLEER. Trimming stripped 3 bases from V and 1 base from J, with 6 bases between. The CDR3 is 14 residues long.

This clonotype occurred many times. The chain combines TRBV20-1 with TRBJ2-2; a possible D gene is TRBD2 (5 bases). V lost 3 bases and J 6 bases, leaving 14 bases between the germline ends. The CDR3 consists of 14 residues. CDR1 is DFQATT and CDR2 is SNEGSKA in the germline V gene (reference sequence). This CDR3 reads CSARMRALAGELFF. The CDR3 DNA reads as TGCAGTGCTAGGATGAGGGCCTTGGCCGGGGAGCTGTTTTTT.

This clonotype came up many times. This sequence joins TRBV3-1 and TRBJ2-2; D is undetermined. Germline loops: CDR1 LGHDT, CDR2 YNNKEL (reference sequence). V was pared by 5 bases and J by 6 bases, with 16 bases between. The CDR3 is 15 residues long. The CDR3: CASSFLYMTAGELFF. In nucleotides, the CDR3 is TGTGCCAGCAGCTTCCTATATATGACGGCCGGGGAGCTGTTTTTT.

In this sample, this clonotype turned up many times. This chain connects TRBV6-5 to TRBJ2-7, with a weak D call TRBD2 (5 bases). The CDR3 is 14 residues long. Germline CDR1 and CDR2: MNHEY and SVGAGI. Between the trimmed V and J ends, which lost 2 bases and 0 bases, there was a span of 8 bases. The CDR3 is CASSYRRSSYEQYV. Here the CDR3 DNA reads TGTGCCAGCAGTTACAGGAGGAGCTCCTACGAGCAGTACGTC.

In this sample, this clonotype turned up many times. The V and J genes are TRBV9 and TRBJ2-5; weak D call: TRBD1 (5 bases). The germline gives CDR1 SGDLS, CDR2 YYNGEE. The CDR3 loop spans 14 amino acids. The germline V and J ends were trimmed by 0 bases and 1 base, with 7 bases remaining between them. CDR3 sequence: CASSVAGSQETQYF. In DNA, the CDR3 is TGTGCCAGCAGCGTAGCAGGGTCCCAAGAGACCCAGTACTTC. Using reference TRBV9 and TRBJ2-5 for the parts outside the CDR3, the full variable domain is DSGVTQTPKHLITATGQRVTLRCSPRSGDLSVYWYQQSLDQGLQFLIQYYNGEERAKGNILERFSAQQFPDLHSELNLSSLELGDSALYFCASSVAGSQETQYFGPGTRLLVL.

This clonotype was detected ten times or more. The V gene is TRBV6-5, the J gene TRBJ2-2; 8 nucleotides align to TRBD2. V gave up 5 bases and J gave up 2 bases; unmatched junction bases: 10. The CDR3 is 17 residues long. Germline CDR1 MNHEY, CDR2 SVGAGI. The chain's CDR3 is CASSRPGGAFNTGELFF. For the CDR3, the DNA is TGTGCCAGCAGTCGCCCCGGGGGGGCCTTCAACACCGGGGAGCTGTTTTTT.

This clonotype has a count of ten or more. The chain is built from TRBV4-3 and TRBJ1-6; D ambiguous. This CDR3 spans 13 amino acids. The germline CDR1 and CDR2 sequences are LGHNA and YSLEER. Trimming cost V 0 bases and J 10 bases, with 7 bases left between them. CDR3 loop: CASSQDVSSPLHF. CDR3 nucleotide sequence: TGCGCCAGCAGCCAAGACGTTAGCTCACCCCTCCACTTT.

This clonotype has ten or more counts. This chain connects TRBV20-1 to TRBJ2-3; D tentatively reads TRBD1 or TRBD2 (5 bases each). Looked up from germline, CDR1 is DFQATT and CDR2 is SNEGSKA (reference sequence). This CDR3 comprises 14 residues. Trimming pared 6 bases from V and 8 bases from J, leaving 21 bases between. The CDR3 DNA follows: TGCAGTGCCACAAACTCCCGGGACGTTTTTACGCAGTATTTT. Translating it yields CSATNSRDVFTQYF.

This clonotype was picked up many times. The gene calls are TRBV3-1 and TRBJ1-6; D call uncertain. The CDR3 is made up of 13 amino acids. Deletions cut 10 bases from V and 0 bases from J, with 7 bases between. Germline values: CDR1 LGHDT, CDR2 YNNKEL (reference sequence). CDR3 bases: TGTGCCACGCGGAGCTCCTATAATTCACCCCTCCACTTT. Translation gives CATRSSYNSPLHF.

This clonotype was picked up many times. The J gene is TRBJ2-1, the V gene TRBV10-3; 9 bases are a match to TRBD2. J lost 0 bases, V lost 4 bases, and 7 bases had no gene match. The CDR3 runs 17 residues. Germline V lookup: CDR1 ENHRY, CDR2 SYGVKD. CDR3 sequence (DNA): TGTGCCATCAGTGTACAAGGGACTAGCAGCTCCTACAATGAGCAGTTCTTC. Its protein is CAISVQGTSSSYNEQFF.

This clonotype was observed many times. V is TRBV5-1 and J is TRBJ1-3; no definite D call. This CDR3 is 15 amino acids long. Germline loops: CDR1 SGHRS, CDR2 YFSETQ. Deletions cut 0 bases from V and 5 bases from J, with 12 bases between. CDR3 amino acids: CASSLAEGSRNTIYF. The CDR3 DNA reads TGCGCCAGCAGCTTGGCCGAGGGTTCTAGAAACACCATATATTTT.

At least ten counts were recorded for this clonotype. The V call is TRBV4-1, the J call TRBJ2-1; 11 nucleotides align to TRBD2. J gave up 9 bases and V 4 bases, and 17 bases lay outside the gene matches. The length of the CDR3 is 18 residues. CDR1 and CDR2 from the germline V gene are MGHRA and YSYEKL. CDR3: CASSPFFTSTSGTAEQFF. Here the CDR3 DNA reads TGCGCCAGCAGCCCCTTCTTCACCTCGACTAGCGGGACGGCTGAGCAGTTCTTC.

There are many counts of this clonotype. This chain links TRBV4-3 with TRBJ1-2, with D possibly matching TRBD1 (5 bases). Germline CDR1 and CDR2: LGHNA and YSLEER. There are 18 residues in the CDR3. Trimming left V 8 bases short and J 8 bases short, with 33 bases between. The CDR3 spells CASARQLNQLGLRYGYTF. The CDR3 DNA sequence: TGCGCCAGCGCGCGGCAGCTAAACCAACTGGGACTCCGTTACGGCTACACCTTC.

This clonotype was counted many times. The CDR3 sequence is CASSSRDRADTQYF. The CDR3 nucleotides are TGTGCCAGCAGCTCAAGGGACAGGGCAGATACGCAGTATTTT. The chain couples TRBV3-1 to TRBJ2-3; TRBD1 matches 9 bases. V shed 5 bases and J 4 bases; nucleotides not matched to a gene: 4. Germline V lookup: CDR1 LGHDT, CDR2 YNNKEL (reference sequence). The CDR3 sequence is 14 residues long.

This clonotype was seen many times. The V gene is TRBV7-9, the J gene TRBJ1-1; TRBD1 is a possible D gene (5 bases). Trimming removed 3 bases at V and 1 base at J, with 9 bases between. The CDR3 runs to 14 residues. Germline CDR1 and CDR2: SEHNR and FQNEAQ (reference sequence). The CDR3, as DNA: TGTGCCAGCAGCTTGGCAGGGAAGAACACTGAAGCTTTCTTT. Amino acid sequence: CASSLAGKNTEAFF.

This clonotype was detected many times. The V and J genes are TRBV20-1 and TRBJ2-1; 11 bases are shared with TRBD2. CDR1 and CDR2 from the germline V gene are DFQATT and SNEGSKA (reference sequence). The CDR3 spans 15 residues. Germline trimming cut 6 bases from V and 1 base from J; bases unmatched to any gene: 5. CDR3 loop: CSAPIAGGSYNEQFF. The CDR3 DNA sequence: TGCAGTGCCCCAATAGCGGGAGGGTCCTACAATGAGCAGTTCTTC.

This clonotype came up many times. The rearrangement joins TRBV20-1 to TRBJ2-2, with TRBD2 matching 11 bases. Germline V lookup: CDR1 DFQATT, CDR2 SNEGSKA (reference sequence). CDR3 length: 18 amino acids. After removal of 0 bases from V and 1 base from J, the junction contained 7 bases not matched to a gene. The CDR3 spells CSARDPKGTSGNTGELFF. In DNA, the CDR3 is TGCAGTGCTAGAGATCCCAAAGGGACTAGCGGGAACACCGGGGAGCTGTTTTTT.

This chain connects TRBV20-1 to TRBJ1-5; D is uncertain. The CDR3 contains 15 residues. Germline CDR1 and CDR2: DFQATT and SNEGSKA (reference sequence). Trimming shortened V by 3 bases and J by 0 bases, and 12 bases separated the two germline ends. This CDR3 is CSASRTENSNQPQHF. Here the CDR3 DNA reads TGCAGTGCTAGTAGAACAGAGAATAGCAATCAGCCCCAGCATTTT.

This clonotype has a count of ten or more. The J gene is TRBJ2-3, the V gene TRBV7-2, with 7 bases fitting TRBD2. Trimming cost V 4 bases and J 0 bases; bases outside gene matches: 7. Germline values: CDR1 SGHTA, CDR2 FQGNSA. This CDR3 region has 16 residues. In DNA, the CDR3 is TGTGCCAGCAGCTCCCAGCCGGGACTAAGCACAGATACGCAGTATTTT. It is translated as CASSSQPGLSTDTQYF.

This clonotype was seen ten or more times. The chain has TRBV27 and TRBJ1-3, with unresolved D. CDR3 length equals 13 residues. Trimming took off 7 bases at V and 0 bases at J, with 7 bases between the two ends. The V gene's germline CDR1 is MNHEY and CDR2 SMNVEV (reference sequence). The CDR3 region has the DNA TGTGCCAGCATGTTTAGCTCTGGAAACACCATATATTTT. It encodes CASMFSSGNTIYF.

This clonotype was observed many times. This chain uses TRBV7-9 with TRBJ1-2, with 7 bases fitting TRBD1. The CDR3 has 17 amino acids. Germline V CDR1 and CDR2: SEHNR, FQNEAQ (reference sequence). J was trimmed by 4 bases and V by 5 bases; bases with no gene match: 16. CDR3 sequence: CASSLLPPGQTSYGYTF. The CDR3 DNA follows: TGTGCCAGCAGCCTCCTACCTCCGGGACAGACGAGCTATGGCTACACCTTC.

This clonotype was seen many times. The genes are TRBV6-5 and TRBJ2-7; unclear D gene. V was pared by 10 bases and J by 5 bases, with 9 bases between. The germline V gene has CDR1 MNHEY and CDR2 SVGAGI. This CDR3 has 10 amino acids. In DNA, the CDR3 is TGTGCCACCGGAAGGAACGAGCAGTACTTC. Amino acid sequence: CATGRNEQYF.

In its sample, this clonotype was seen a few times. This may come from a read error, since a much larger clone is one base off. This chain's CDR3 is CASYGGPGQPQHF. Written as DNA, the CDR3 is TGTGCCAGCTACGGGGGCCCGGGTCAGCCCCAGCATTTT. The rearrangement uses TRBV6-4 and TRBJ1-5, with a tentative D call TRBD1 (6 bases). The germline V and J ends were trimmed by 8 bases and 6 bases, with 14 bases remaining between them. The CDR3 extends over 13 amino acids. Germline CDR1 is MRHNA and CDR2 is SNTAGT.